This T cell receptor (beta chain) originates from a study of a mutant IDH1 vaccine in newly diagnosed glioma. Across the whole study: Earlier care involved radiotherapy, temozolomide, or both, and the majority received both.

Of note for this clone: Its antigen remains unknown.

Time point here: week 11, during vaccination. A single vaccine dose contained 300 ug of mutant IDH1 20-mer peptide, and topical imiquimod was used with it. Repertoires were generated with immunoSEQ multiplex PCR, while TCRdb's copy carries only in-frame clones and drops some. The sample shows around 26,000 clones, about 70% of them seen only once. The receptor's source is a man aged 18 to 35 with glioma. Some clones in this sample may be carry-over from other donors' samples. Sample: peripheral blood mononuclear cells (PBMCs), taken from a glioma patient whose treatment included an IDH1 peptide vaccine.

The CDR3 is CASSIGVQGWNQPQHF. The CDR3 DNA is TGTGCCAGTAGTATAGGCGTCCAGGGGTGGAATCAGCCCCAGCATTTT. V usage is TRBV19 and J usage is TRBJ1-5, with D perhaps TRBD1 (6 bases). The length of the CDR3 is 16 residues. The germline V gene has CDR1 LNHDA and CDR2 SQIVND (reference sequence). V dropped 1 base and J dropped 4 bases, with 14 bases sitting between them.